This TCR beta chain was identified during a study of blood T cell repertoires in COVID-19. About the study: Acute and convalescent COVID-19 samples came from the United States, Italy and Spain.

The method was immunoSEQ multiplex PCR; TCRdb's version includes in-frame clones alone and lacks a portion of them. The sample lists about 270,000 clones, around 86% seen once, with about 8.7% in the top ten. This CDR3 has 15 amino acids. Germline CDR1 reads MNHNY; CDR2 reads SVGAGI (reference sequence). With 0 bases clipped from V and 5 bases from J, the junction kept 3 bases outside the gene matches. This TCR was sampled from a man aged 35 to 55 with active or convalescent COVID-19. Source material: peripheral blood. V gene TRBV6-6 combines with J gene TRBJ1-5; the match to TRBD1 covers 8 bases. Here the CDR3 DNA reads TGTGCCAGCAGTTACTCGACAGGGGAAGATCAGCCCCAGCATTTT. Protein sequence: CASSYSTGEDQPQHF.